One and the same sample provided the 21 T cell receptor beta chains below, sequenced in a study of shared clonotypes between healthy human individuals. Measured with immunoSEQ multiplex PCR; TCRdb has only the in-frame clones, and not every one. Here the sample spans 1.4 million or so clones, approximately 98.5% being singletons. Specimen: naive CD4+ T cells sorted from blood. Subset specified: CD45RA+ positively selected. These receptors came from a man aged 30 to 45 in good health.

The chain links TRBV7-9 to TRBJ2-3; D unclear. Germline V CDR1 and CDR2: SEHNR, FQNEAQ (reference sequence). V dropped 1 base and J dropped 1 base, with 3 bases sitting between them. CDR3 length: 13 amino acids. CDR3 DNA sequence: TGTGCCAGCAGCTTAGTCCGCACAGATACGCAGTATTTT. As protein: CASSLVRTDTQYF.

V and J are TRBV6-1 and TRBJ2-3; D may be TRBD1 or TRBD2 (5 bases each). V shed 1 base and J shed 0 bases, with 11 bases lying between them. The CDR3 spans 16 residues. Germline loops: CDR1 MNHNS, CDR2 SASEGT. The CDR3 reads CASSEVTGPSTDTQYF. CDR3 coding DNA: TGTGCCAGCAGTGAAGTTACGGGGCCCAGCACAGATACGCAGTATTTT.

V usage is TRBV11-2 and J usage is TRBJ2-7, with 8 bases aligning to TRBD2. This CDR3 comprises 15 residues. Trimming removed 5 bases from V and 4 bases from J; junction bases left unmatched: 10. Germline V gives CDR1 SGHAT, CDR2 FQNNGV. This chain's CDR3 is CASSTSSGRSYEQYF. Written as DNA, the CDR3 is TGTGCCAGCAGCACCTCGAGCGGGAGATCGTACGAGCAGTACTTC.

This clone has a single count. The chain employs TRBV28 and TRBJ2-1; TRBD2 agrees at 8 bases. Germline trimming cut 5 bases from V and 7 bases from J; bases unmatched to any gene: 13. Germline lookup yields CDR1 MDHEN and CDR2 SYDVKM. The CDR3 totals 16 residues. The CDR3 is CASSPITGGLLNEQFF. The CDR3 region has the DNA TGTGCCAGCAGTCCCATAACGGGAGGGCTTTTGAATGAGCAGTTCTTC.

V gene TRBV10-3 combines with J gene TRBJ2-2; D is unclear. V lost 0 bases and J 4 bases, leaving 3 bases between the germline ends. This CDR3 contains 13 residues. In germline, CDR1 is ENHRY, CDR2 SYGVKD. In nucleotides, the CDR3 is TGTGCCATCAGTGAGTCGGGCACCGGGGAGCTGTTTTTT. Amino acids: CAISESGTGELFF.

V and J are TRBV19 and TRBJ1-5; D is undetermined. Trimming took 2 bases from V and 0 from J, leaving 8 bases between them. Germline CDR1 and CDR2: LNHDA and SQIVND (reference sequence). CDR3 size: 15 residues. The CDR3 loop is CASSITPYSNQPQHF. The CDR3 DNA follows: TGTGCCAGTAGTATAACACCCTATAGCAATCAGCCCCAGCATTTT.

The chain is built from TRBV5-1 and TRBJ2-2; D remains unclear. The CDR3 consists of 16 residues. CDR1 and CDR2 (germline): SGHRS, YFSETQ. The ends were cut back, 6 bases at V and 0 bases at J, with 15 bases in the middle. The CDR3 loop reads CASTLPSSSNTGELFF. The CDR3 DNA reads TGCGCCAGCACCCTACCGTCCAGCTCGAACACCGGGGAGCTGTTTTTT.

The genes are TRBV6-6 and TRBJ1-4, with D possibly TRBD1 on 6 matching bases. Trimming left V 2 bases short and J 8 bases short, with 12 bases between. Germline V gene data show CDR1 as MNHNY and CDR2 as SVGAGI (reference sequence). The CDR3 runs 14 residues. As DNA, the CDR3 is TGTGCCAGCAGTTACGGAGGGACACACGAAAAACTGTTTTTT. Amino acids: CASSYGGTHEKLFF.

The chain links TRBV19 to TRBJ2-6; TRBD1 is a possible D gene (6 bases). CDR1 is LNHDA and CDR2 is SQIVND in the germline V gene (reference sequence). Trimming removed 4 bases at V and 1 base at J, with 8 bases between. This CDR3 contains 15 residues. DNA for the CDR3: TGTGCCAGTAGTAAAAGGGGGTCTGGGGCCAACGTCCTGACTTTC. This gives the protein CASSKRGSGANVLTF.

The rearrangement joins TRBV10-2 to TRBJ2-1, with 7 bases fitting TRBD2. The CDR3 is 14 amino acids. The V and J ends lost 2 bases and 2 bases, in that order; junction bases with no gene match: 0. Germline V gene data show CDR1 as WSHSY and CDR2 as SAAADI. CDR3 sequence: CASSEREAYNEQFF. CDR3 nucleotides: TGCGCCAGCAGTGAGCGGGAGGCCTACAATGAGCAGTTCTTC.

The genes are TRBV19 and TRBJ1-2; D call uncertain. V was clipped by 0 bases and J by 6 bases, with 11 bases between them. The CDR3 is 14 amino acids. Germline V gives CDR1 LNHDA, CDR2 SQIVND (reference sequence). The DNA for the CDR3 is TGTGCCAGTAGTATAGATTGGAGTGACCATGGCTACACCTTC. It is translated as CASSIDWSDHGYTF.

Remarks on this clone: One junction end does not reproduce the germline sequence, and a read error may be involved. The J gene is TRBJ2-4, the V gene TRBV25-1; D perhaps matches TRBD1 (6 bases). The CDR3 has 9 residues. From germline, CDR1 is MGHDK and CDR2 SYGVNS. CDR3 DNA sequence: TGTGCCAGCACTGGACAGCACCACTTC. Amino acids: CASTGQHHF.

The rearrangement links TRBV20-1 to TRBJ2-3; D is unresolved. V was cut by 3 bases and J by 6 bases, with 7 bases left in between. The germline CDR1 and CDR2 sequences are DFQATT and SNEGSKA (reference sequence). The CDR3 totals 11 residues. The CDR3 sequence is CSASFPDTQYF. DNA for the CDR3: TGCAGTGCTAGCTTCCCCGATACGCAGTATTTT.

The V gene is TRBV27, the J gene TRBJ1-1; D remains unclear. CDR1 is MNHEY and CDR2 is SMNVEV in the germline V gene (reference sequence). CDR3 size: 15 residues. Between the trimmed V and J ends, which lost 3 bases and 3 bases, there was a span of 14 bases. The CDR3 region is CASSFDRVGDTEAFF. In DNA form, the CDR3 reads TGTGCCAGCAGTTTCGATAGGGTTGGTGACACTGAAGCTTTCTTT.

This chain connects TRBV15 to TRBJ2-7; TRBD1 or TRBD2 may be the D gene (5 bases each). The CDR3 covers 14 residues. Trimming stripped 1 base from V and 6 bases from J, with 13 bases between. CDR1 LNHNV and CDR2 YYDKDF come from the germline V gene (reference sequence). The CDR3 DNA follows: TGTGCCACCAGCAGAGTGTTTGGGGGAGTCGAGCAGTACTTC. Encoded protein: CATSRVFGGVEQYF.

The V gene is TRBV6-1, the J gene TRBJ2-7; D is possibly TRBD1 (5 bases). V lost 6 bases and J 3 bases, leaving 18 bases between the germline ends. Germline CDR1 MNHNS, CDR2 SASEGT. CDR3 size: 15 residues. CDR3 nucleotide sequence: TGTGCCAGCAGAGCGTTAGCAAGCACAGGCTACGAGCAGTACTTC. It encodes CASRALASTGYEQYF.

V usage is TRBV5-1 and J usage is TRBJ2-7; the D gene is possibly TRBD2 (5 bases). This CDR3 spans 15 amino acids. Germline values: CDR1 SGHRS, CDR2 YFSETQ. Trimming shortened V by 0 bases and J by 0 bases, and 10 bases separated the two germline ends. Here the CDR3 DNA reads TGCGCCAGCAGCTTGGCCCCCGGGAACTCCTACGAGCAGTACTTC. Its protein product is CASSLAPGNSYEQYF.

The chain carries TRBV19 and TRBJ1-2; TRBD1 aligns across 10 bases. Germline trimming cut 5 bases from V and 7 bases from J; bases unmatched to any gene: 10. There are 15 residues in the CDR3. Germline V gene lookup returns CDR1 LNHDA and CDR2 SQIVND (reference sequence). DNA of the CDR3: TGTGCCAGTAGTGACAGGACAGGGGGGATCCTTGGCTACACCTTC. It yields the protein CASSDRTGGILGYTF.

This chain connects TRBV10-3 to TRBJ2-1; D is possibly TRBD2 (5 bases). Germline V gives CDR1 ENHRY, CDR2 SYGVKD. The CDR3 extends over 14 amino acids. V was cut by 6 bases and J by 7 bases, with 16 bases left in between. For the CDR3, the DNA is TGTGCCATCAGGCTACAGCCCTCGGGGAATGAGCAGTTCTTC. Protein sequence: CAIRLQPSGNEQFF.

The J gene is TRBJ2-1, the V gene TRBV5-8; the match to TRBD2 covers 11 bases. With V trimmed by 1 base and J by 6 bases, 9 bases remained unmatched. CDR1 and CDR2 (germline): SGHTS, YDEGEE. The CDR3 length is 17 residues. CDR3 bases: TGTGCCAGCAGCTTGAGGAGGACGGGACTAGCGGCCAATGAGCAGTTCTTC. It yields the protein CASSLRRTGLAANEQFF.

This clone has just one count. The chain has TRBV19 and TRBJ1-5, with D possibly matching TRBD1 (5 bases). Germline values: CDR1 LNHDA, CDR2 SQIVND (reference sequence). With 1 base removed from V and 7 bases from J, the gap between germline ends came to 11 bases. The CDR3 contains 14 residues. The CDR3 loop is CASSIASQGQPQHF. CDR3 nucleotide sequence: TGTGCCAGTAGTATAGCCTCGCAGGGACAGCCCCAGCATTTT.